This T cell receptor beta chain was sequenced during a study of cytomegalovirus exposure and HLA in healthy donors. This clone has just a few counts. What it binds is not known. Study-level points and caveats: Data from an earlier analysis indicated that most TCR beta V segments were productive either about 87% or about 30% of the time. The Asian-associated ancestry cluster reportedly had fewer N-insertions than the approximately 670-donor mean in a later analysis. In vitro confirmation showed a few CMV-associated chains to be CMV antigen specific. Sequencing had likely introduced a cluster of highly shared sequence variants as an artifact.

Germline lookup yields CDR1 LNHDA and CDR2 SQIVND (reference sequence). CDR3 length equals 15 residues. V lost 7 bases to trimming and J lost 1 base, with 16 bases between them. Vbeta (60) and Jbeta (13) primers were used in the PCR. Using immunoSEQ multiplex PCR, the repertoire was profiled, and TCRdb retains in-frame clones only, with some absent. The sample consists of about 110,000 clones, more than 60% of them appearing once. The TCR sequence derives from a man between 25 and 39 years old in good health and CMV-seropositive. The specimen sequenced was PBMCs. This chain links TRBV19 with TRBJ1-1; D unresolved. The CDR3 DNA follows: TGTGCCAGTACCGTCGGGTCCGCTGGGAACACTGAAGCTTTCTTT. It yields the protein CASTVGSAGNTEAFF.